Listed below are T cell receptor beta chains from one sample, sequenced in a study of T cell responses to AZD1222 COVID-19 vaccine. The data were produced by immunoSEQ multiplex PCR, yet TCRdb's version contains in-frame clones alone and is incomplete. There are 150,000 or so clones in the sample; 85% to 95% occur only once, and 1.9% lies in the top ten. The source was peripheral blood, collected on day 0 of AZD1222 vaccination. These receptors all come from an adult in good health. The CDR3 runs from the conserved cysteine through the conserved F or W. D genes are given only for firm matches. Clone sizes are given selectively: once, few, many, or a class where the clone is expanded.

J: TRBJ2-1
V: TRBV7-8
length: 19
size: NA
D: TRBD2
CDR3: CASSLAGTSGRRKGNEQFF
DNA: TGTGCCAGCAGCTTAGCGGGGACTAGCGGGAGGAGGAAAGGGAATGAGCAGTTCTTC

J: TRBJ1-2
V: TRBV2
length: 13
size: NA
D: NA
CDR3: CASSLGKEYGYTF
DNA: TGTGCCAGCAGCCTGGGAAAAGAGTATGGCTACACCTTC

J: TRBJ2-7
V: TRBV7-9
length: 15
size: NA
D: NA
CDR3: CASSLAGTRSYEQYF
DNA: TGTGCCAGCAGCTTAGCCGGGACTCGGAGCTACGAGCAGTACTTC

J: TRBJ1-3
V: TRBV10-1
length: 16
size: NA
D: TRBD1
CDR3: CASRLGQGNSGNTIYF
DNA: TGCGCCAGCAGGTTAGGACAGGGGAACTCTGGAAACACCATATATTTT

J: TRBJ2-1
V: TRBV5-1
length: 14
size: NA
D: NA
CDR3: CASSFDRSYNEQFF
DNA: TGCGCCAGCAGCTTCGACAGGTCCTACAATGAGCAGTTCTTC

J: TRBJ1-2
V: TRBV6-4
length: 14
size: NA
D: TRBD1
CDR3: CASMGTGGGDGYTF
DNA: TGTGCCAGCATGGGGACAGGGGGTGGGGATGGCTACACCTTC

J: TRBJ2-1
V: TRBV29-1
length: 14
size: NA
D: NA
CDR3: CSVGRRAGINEQFF
DNA: TGCAGCGTTGGACGGAGGGCCGGTATTAATGAGCAGTTCTTC

J: TRBJ1-1
V: TRBV18
length: 15
size: NA
D: TRBD1
CDR3: CASSPFTGEDTEAFF
DNA: TGTGCCAGCTCACCATTTACAGGGGAAGACACTGAAGCTTTCTTT

J: TRBJ1-5
V: TRBV4-1
length: 13
size: NA
D: NA
CDR3: CASSQDPDQPQHF
DNA: TGCGCCAGCAGCCAAGATCCCGATCAGCCCCAGCATTTT

J: TRBJ2-3
V: TRBV29-1
length: 17
size: once
D: NA
CDR3: CSVEDNRHQSSTDTQYF
DNA: TGCAGCGTTGAAGATAATCGCCACCAGAGCAGCACAGATACGCAGTATTTT

J: TRBJ1-1
V: TRBV6-6
length: 14
size: NA
D: NA
CDR3: CASSYNGQNTEAFF
DNA: TGTGCCAGCAGTTACAACGGACAGAACACTGAAGCTTTCTTT